The clone carrying this TCR beta chain was seen repeatedly, ten times or more. Its antigen is currently unknown. Germline values: CDR1 MDHEN, CDR2 SYDVKM. V gave up 2 bases and J gave up 6 bases, with 10 bases separating them. The CDR3 extends over 14 amino acids. This entry belongs to a study of T cells after yellow fever vaccination. Study summary: SMART-Seq v4 Ultra Low Input handled preparation of low-cell-number fractions. Study-level points and caveats: A weaker secondary response peaked on day 5, the primary on day 15. Researchers cautioned that FACS-sorted repertoires could harbor abundant clonotypes contaminating from the bulk population.

TCRdb redid the calling of the 5' RACE reads with MiXCR, one entry per CDR3 protein. The table lists 250,000 to 350,000 distinct CDR3 sequences, roughly 4.3% of them singletons. The chain links TRBV28 to TRBJ1-4; no firm D call. The source material was PBMCs, sampled 15 days after the yellow fever booster vaccination. The clonotype originates from a man between 18 and 35 years old who received the YFV17D yellow fever vaccine. The CDR3: CASSLEYGYEKLFF. DNA of the CDR3: TGTGCCAGCAGTTTAGAGTACGGTTATGAAAAACTGTTTTTT. The entire variable domain, with the rest obtained from reference TRBV28 and TRBJ1-4, is as follows: DVKVTQSSRYLVKRTGEKVFLECVQDMDHENMFWYRQDPGLGLRLIYFSYDVKMKEKGDIPEGYSVSREKKERFSLILESASTNQTSMYLCASSLEYGYEKLFFGSGTQLSVL.